This T cell receptor (beta chain) was identified in a study of PD-1 blockade in mismatch repair-deficient tumors. The germline V gene encodes CDR1 KGHSH and CDR2 LQKENI. This CDR3 spans 14 amino acids. V gave up 3 bases and J gave up 2 bases, with 11 bases separating them. Only in-frame clones appear in the TCRdb table, and some are missing; sequencing was by immunoSEQ multiplex PCR. Of 35,000 to 40,000 clones listed, about 85% are singletons. This chain uses TRBV18 with TRBJ2-7; D gene unclear. The sequence was obtained from an adult with mismatch repair-deficient cancer. Sequencing used peripheral blood, obtained 4 weeks after starting pembrolizumab. CDR3 sequence reads: CASSPDGITYEQYF. DNA for the CDR3: TGTGCCAGCTCACCCGACGGCATTACCTACGAGCAGTACTTC.